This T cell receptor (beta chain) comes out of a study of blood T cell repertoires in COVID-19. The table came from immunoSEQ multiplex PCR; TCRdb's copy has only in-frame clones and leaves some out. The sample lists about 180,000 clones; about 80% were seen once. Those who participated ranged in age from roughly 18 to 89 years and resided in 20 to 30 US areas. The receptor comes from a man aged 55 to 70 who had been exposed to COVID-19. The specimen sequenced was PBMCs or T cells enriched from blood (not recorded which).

This CDR3 is CASSSPGLARDEQFF. Here the CDR3 DNA reads TGTGCCAGCAGCTCCCCGGGACTAGCTAGGGATGAGCAGTTCTTC. The genes are TRBV11-2 and TRBJ2-1; 9 nucleotides line up with TRBD2. The CDR3 contains 15 residues. Germline V gene data show CDR1 as SGHAT and CDR2 as FQNNGV. The V gene end was trimmed by 4 bases and the J gene end by 8 bases; junction bases not matched to a gene: 9.